The 26 T cell receptor beta chains given below trace back to one sample, sequenced in a study of T cell repertoires in cytomegalovirus infection. Each CDR3 protein is one row after TCRdb ran MiXCR on the reads. The table lists about 740,000 distinct CDR3 sequences, roughly 36% of them singletons. Sample: PBMCs. The receptors originated from a human donor in good health (CMV status not recorded). Some clones in this sample may be carry-over from other donors' samples.

The chain links TRBV12-3 or TRBV12-4 to TRBJ2-2, with 8 bases that match TRBD2. CDR3 length: 15 amino acids. The junction had 6 bases not matched to a gene; V was cut back by 3 bases and J by 6 bases. The chain's CDR3 is CASSFTGGSAGELFF. The CDR3, as DNA: TGTGCCAGCAGTTTCACGGGAGGGTCGGCCGGGGAGCTGTTTTTT.

The genes are TRBV24-1 and TRBJ1-1, with D unclear. This CDR3 region has 13 residues. Germline CDR1 KGHDR, CDR2 SFDVKD. Trimming left V 3 bases short and J 7 bases short, with 11 bases between. The CDR3 spells CATSDPLGLEAFF. In DNA, the CDR3 is TGTGCCACCAGTGATCCCTTAGGCCTTGAAGCTTTCTTT.

In its sample, this clonotype was seen a few times. The chain combines TRBV11-2 with TRBJ1-6, with D possibly TRBD1 on 5 matching bases. V shed 1 base and J shed 0 bases, with 13 bases lying between them. CDR3 length: 18 residues. Germline V lookup: CDR1 SGHAT, CDR2 FQNNGV. This CDR3 is CASSLGGDLSSYNSPLHF. CDR3 coding DNA: TGTGCCAGCAGCTTAGGTGGGGACCTGAGCTCCTATAATTCACCCCTCCACTTT.

The V gene is TRBV5-1, the J gene TRBJ2-7, with a tentative D call TRBD1 (6 bases). The CDR3 extends over 15 amino acids. The germline CDR1 and CDR2 sequences are SGHRS and YFSETQ. Deletions cut 1 base from V and 3 bases from J, with 14 bases between. The CDR3 is CASSLPLDSFYEQYF. The CDR3 DNA reads TGCGCCAGCAGCTTGCCTCTGGACAGCTTCTACGAGCAGTACTTC.

The genes are TRBV12-3 or TRBV12-4 and TRBJ2-1; 12 nucleotides match TRBD1. The CDR3 runs 18 residues. Trimming removed 10 bases from V and 9 bases from J; junction bases left unmatched: 22. The CDR3 here is CATRDTLGDRGLPFEQFF. The DNA for the CDR3 is TGTGCCACCCGGGATACCTTGGGGGACAGGGGGCTCCCCTTTGAGCAGTTCTTC.

The chain is built from TRBV3-1 and TRBJ2-4; 9 nucleotides agree with TRBD2. CDR3 size: 16 residues. The germline CDR1 and CDR2 sequences are LGHDT and YNNKEL (reference sequence). Trimming removed 0 bases from V and 5 bases from J; junction bases left unmatched: 5. CDR3 sequence reads: CASSQESLAGQNIQYF. The CDR3, as DNA: TGTGCCAGCAGCCAAGAGTCTCTAGCGGGACAAAACATTCAGTACTTC.

The sample holds many counts of this clonotype. V and J are TRBV19 and TRBJ2-1; D gene ambiguous. The length of the CDR3 is 16 residues. From germline, CDR1 is LNHDA and CDR2 SQIVND (reference sequence). V was cut by 5 bases and J by 3 bases, with 17 bases left in between. The CDR3 DNA follows: TGTGCCAGTAGTCCGTTCTTCGCGGCAGTCTACAATGAGCAGTTCTTC. As protein: CASSPFFAAVYNEQFF.

This chain links TRBV20-1 with TRBJ2-7; 16 nucleotides align to TRBD2. CDR3 length: 15 residues. CDR1 is DFQATT, CDR2 SNEGSKA, per germline (reference sequence). The V and J ends lost 5 bases and 5 bases, in that order; junction bases with no gene match: 6. CDR3 nucleotides: TGCAGTGCTCCGGGACTAGCGGGAGGGATCGACGAGCAGTACTTC. Its translation: CSAPGLAGGIDEQYF.

With regard to this clonotype: Germline and junction disagree at one end, which may indicate a read error. This chain uses TRBV7-2 with TRBJ2-2, with D possibly matching TRBD2 (5 bases). CDR1 is SGHTA, CDR2 FQGNSA, per germline. The CDR3 contains 13 residues. The CDR3 region has the DNA TGTGCCAGGAGCTTACTAGGTACCGTGGAGCTGTTTTTT. Protein: CARSLLGTVELFF.

This clonotype has just a few counts. V and J are TRBV19 and TRBJ2-7; the match to TRBD1 covers 7 bases. J was trimmed by 1 base and V by 3 bases; bases with no gene match: 12. The CDR3 runs to 17 residues. Per germline, CDR1 LNHDA and CDR2 SQIVND (reference sequence). CDR3 region: CASSIGSGGVRSYEQYF. For the CDR3, the DNA is TGTGCCAGTAGTATTGGTTCAGGGGGTGTGAGATCCTACGAGCAGTACTTC.

This clonotype was counted a few times. V is TRBV6-5 and J is TRBJ1-1; 9 positions agree with TRBD1. Unmatched junction bases numbered 13, after V lost 0 bases and J lost 5 bases. The CDR3 spans 18 residues. In germline, CDR1 is MNHEY, CDR2 SVGAGI. In nucleotides, the CDR3 is TGTGCCAGCAGTTACTCGATTCGGACAGGGGCAGGCGCGACTGAAGCTTTCTTT. Encoded protein: CASSYSIRTGAGATEAFF.

V usage is TRBV28 and J usage is TRBJ1-6, with 7 bases fitting TRBD1. V shed 6 bases, J shed 10 bases, and the junction held 9 bases outside the gene matches. Germline loops: CDR1 MDHEN, CDR2 SYDVKM. The CDR3 is 14 residues long. This CDR3 reads CASRRYRGPSPLHF. CDR3 sequence (DNA): TGTGCCAGCAGGCGCTACAGGGGACCGTCACCCCTCCACTTT.

This clonotype was recorded only once. Here the CDR3 omits its conserved ending phenylalanine or tryptophan, so a read error is the likely source. The limits of the CDR3 on the DNA are not certain, so only TCRdb's listed CDR3 is given. This chain connects TRBV7-6 to TRBJ2-1; the table's D call of TRBD1 was not tested on the DNA. With termini counted, the CDR3 has 16 amino acids. Per germline, CDR1 SGHVS and CDR2 FNYEAQ. Here the CDR3 reads CASSHPGTGGINEQSL.

This clonotype showed up many times. The chain carries TRBV7-2 and TRBJ2-7; the D gene is possibly TRBD2 (6 bases). From germline, CDR1 is SGHTA and CDR2 FQGNSA. The CDR3 loop spans 13 amino acids. V lost 4 bases to trimming and J lost 9 bases, with 16 bases between them. CDR3 coding DNA: TGTGCCAGCAGCTACGGGACGGGACTTGGGCAGTACTTC. Its protein product is CASSYGTGLGQYF. The complete variable domain, with remaining parts taken from reference TRBV7-2 and TRBJ2-7, reads GAGVSQSPSNKVTEKGKDVELRCDPISGHTALYWYRQSLGQGLEFLIYFQGNSAPDKSGLPSDRFSAERTGGSVSTLTIQRTQQEDSAVYLCASSYGTGLGQYFGPGTRLTVT.

V is TRBV20-1 and J is TRBJ1-5; D is possibly TRBD1 (6 bases). Between the trimmed V and J ends, which lost 6 bases and 2 bases, there was a span of 14 bases. This CDR3 has 14 amino acids. Per the germline V gene, CDR1 is DFQATT and CDR2 is SNEGSKA (reference sequence). In DNA form, the CDR3 reads TGCAGTGCCGTACAGGGAAGGGGCAATCAGCCCCAGCATTTT. Protein: CSAVQGRGNQPQHF.

A few counts support this clonotype. The V gene is TRBV27, the J gene TRBJ2-2; the D is unclear. The ends were cut back, 2 bases at V and 1 base at J, with 5 bases in the middle. Germline V lookup: CDR1 MNHEY, CDR2 SMNVEV (reference sequence). This CDR3 region has 14 residues. The CDR3 DNA follows: TGTGCCAGCAGTTTAGCGCAGAACACCGGGGAGCTGTTTTTT. Translation gives CASSLAQNTGELFF.

On this clonotype itself: Germline and junction disagree at one end, which may indicate a read error. This sequence joins TRBV7-3 and TRBJ1-1, with a weak D call TRBD1 (6 bases). The CDR3 runs to 15 residues. CDR1 SGHTA and CDR2 FQGTGA come from the germline V gene. CDR3 sequence reads: CASNLSQGVFTEAFF. DNA of the CDR3: TGTGCCAGCAACTTATCACAGGGAGTATTTACTGAAGCTTTCTTT.

The CDR3 loop is CASSDGQGSVYEQYF. The CDR3 DNA reads TGTGCCAGCAGTGACGGACAGGGGTCGGTCTACGAGCAGTACTTC. This rearrangement joins TRBV28 to TRBJ2-7; 9 bases are shared with TRBD1. V lost 5 bases, J lost 3 bases, and 8 bases stayed unmatched. CDR1 and CDR2 from the germline V gene are MDHEN and SYDVKM. The CDR3 has 15 residues. Drawing the rest from reference TRBV28 and TRBJ2-7, the complete variable domain is DVKVTQSSRYLVKRTGEKVFLECVQDMDHENMFWYRQDPGLGLRLIYFSYDVKMKEKGDIPEGYSVSREKKERFSLILESASTNQTSMYLCASSDGQGSVYEQYFGPGTRLTVT.

This clonotype was picked up many times. This chain links TRBV20-1 with TRBJ2-7; D is uncertain. Looked up from germline, CDR1 is DFQATT and CDR2 is SNEGSKA (reference sequence). The V end was cut by 6 bases, the J end by 2 bases, with 17 bases between. The CDR3 consists of 14 residues. CDR3 bases: TGCAGTGCCGAAGCGCCCGGGCAAACCTACGAGCAGTACTTC. Amino acid sequence: CSAEAPGQTYEQYF.

This clonotype has ten or more counts. The rearrangement uses TRBV28 and TRBJ1-5; D is ambiguous. V was trimmed by 4 bases and J by 2 bases, leaving 15 bases between them. The CDR3 length is 16 residues. Germline assignment: CDR1 MDHEN and CDR2 SYDVKM. CDR3 loop: CASSSWINGGNQPQHF. The DNA of the CDR3 is TGTGCCAGCAGTTCCTGGATTAACGGGGGCAATCAGCCCCAGCATTTT.

Only a few counts were recorded for this clonotype. The chain is built from TRBV12-3 or TRBV12-4 and TRBJ2-7; TRBD2 matches 7 bases. V shed 2 bases and J 6 bases; nucleotides not matched to a gene: 4. The CDR3 is 13 residues long. CDR3 loop: CASSLKAGSEQYF. The CDR3 DNA is TGTGCCAGCAGTTTAAAAGCGGGGAGCGAGCAGTACTTC.

The gene calls are TRBV5-1 and TRBJ2-1; 8 bases align to TRBD2. This CDR3 region has 16 residues. Germline CDR1 reads SGHRS; CDR2 reads YFSETQ. V lost 0 bases to trimming and J lost 7 bases; unmatched junction nucleotides: 9. In DNA, the CDR3 is TGCGCCAGCAGCTTGGAAGGGACTAGAAGTTTGAATGAGCAGTTCTTC. It is translated as CASSLEGTRSLNEQFF.

The chain combines TRBV12-3 or TRBV12-4 with TRBJ1-1, with TRBD1 identical over 7 bases. The CDR3 has 15 amino acids. The V gene end was trimmed by 2 bases and the J gene end by 1 base; junction bases not matched to a gene: 4. CDR3 region: CASSLMTGTNTEAFF. CDR3 coding DNA: TGTGCCAGCAGTTTAATGACAGGGACGAACACTGAAGCTTTCTTT.

The V gene is TRBV7-9, the J gene TRBJ2-7, with D perhaps TRBD1 (6 bases). Germline loops: CDR1 SEHNR, CDR2 FQNEAQ (reference sequence). Trimming pared 4 bases from V and 2 bases from J, leaving 12 bases between. The CDR3 is 14 residues long. The CDR3 sequence: CASSYGRGTYEQYF. Here the CDR3 DNA reads TGTGCCAGCAGCTACGGCAGGGGTACCTACGAGCAGTACTTC.

Only a few counts were recorded for this clonotype. CDR3 coding DNA: TGTGCCAGCAGCTTGGGCCAGGGGGCCAGCACTGAAGCTTTCTTT. Its protein is CASSLGQGASTEAFF. The V gene is TRBV5-6, the J gene TRBJ1-1, with TRBD1 matching 8 bases. V lost 0 bases, J lost 4 bases, and 5 bases stayed unmatched. Per the germline V gene, CDR1 is SGHDT and CDR2 is YYEEEE. CDR3 size: 15 residues.

The chain is built from TRBV27 and TRBJ1-1; the match to TRBD1 covers 8 bases. Germline CDR1 MNHEY, CDR2 SMNVEV (reference sequence). V lost 5 bases to trimming and J lost 11 bases; unmatched junction nucleotides: 16. The CDR3 runs 15 residues. The CDR3 DNA is TGTGCCAGCAGTCAGGGGGCAAGGGCCACTTCTCCGGCTTTCTTT. This codes for CASSQGARATSPAFF.